These 25 T cell receptor beta chains came from one sample sequenced in a study of shared clonotypes between healthy human individuals. The assay was immunoSEQ multiplex PCR, and TCRdb's table has in-frame clones only and misses some. The data contain roughly 680,000 clones, approximately 72% of them seen just once; the ten biggest clones take up about 1.7%. Sequencing was performed on memory CD4+ T cells sorted from blood. Subset given: CD45RA-negative fraction. These TCRs come from a woman aged 25 to 39 in good health.

The rearrangement links TRBV18 to TRBJ2-5; D remains unclear. CDR1 is KGHSH and CDR2 is LQKENI in the germline V gene. CDR3 length: 14 amino acids. V was trimmed by 3 bases and J by 2 bases, leaving 10 bases between them. In DNA form, the CDR3 reads TGTGCCAGCTCACCGATGCAAGAACAAGAGACCCAGTACTTC. Amino acid sequence: CASSPMQEQETQYF. The full variable domain, in which reference TRBV18 and TRBJ2-5 provide the parts outside the CDR3, is NAGVMQNPRHLVRRRGQEARLRCSPMKGHSHVYWYRQLPEEGLKFMVYLQKENIIDESGMPKERFSAEFPKEGPSILRIQQVVRGDSAAYFCASSPMQEQETQYFGPGTRLLVL.

The V gene is TRBV10-3, the J gene TRBJ2-7, with D perhaps matching TRBD1 (6 bases). The CDR3 spans 15 residues. Germline V lookup: CDR1 ENHRY, CDR2 SYGVKD. V dropped 2 bases and J dropped 0 bases, with 11 bases sitting between them. The CDR3 region is CAISERQGSSYEQYF. CDR3 DNA: TGTGCCATCAGTGAGCGCCAGGGGTCCTCCTACGAGCAGTACTTC.

This chain uses TRBV28 with TRBJ1-1, with 8 nucleotides matching TRBD1. This CDR3 is built from 17 residues. With 6 bases clipped from V and 1 base from J, the junction kept 13 bases outside the gene matches. Germline V gene sequence: CDR1 MDHEN, CDR2 SYDVKM. The CDR3 loop reads CASSGGTGLTPNTEAFF. CDR3 coding DNA: TGTGCCAGCAGCGGGGGGACAGGTCTGACCCCGAACACTGAAGCTTTCTTT. The complete variable domain, with remaining parts taken from reference TRBV28 and TRBJ1-1, reads DVKVTQSSRYLVKRTGEKVFLECVQDMDHENMFWYRQDPGLGLRLIYFSYDVKMKEKGDIPEGYSVSREKKERFSLILESASTNQTSMYLCASSGGTGLTPNTEAFFGQGTRLTVV.

The genes are TRBV30 and TRBJ1-3; TRBD1 is a possible D gene (6 bases). Between the trimmed V and J ends, which lost 5 bases and 2 bases, there was a span of 16 bases. The CDR3 loop spans 15 amino acids. From germline, CDR1 is GTSNPN and CDR2 SVGIG (reference sequence). CDR3 protein: CAWFSLQGTGNTIYF. In DNA form, the CDR3 reads TGTGCCTGGTTCTCTTTACAGGGAACTGGAAACACCATATATTTT.

Many counts were recorded for this clone. This chain connects TRBV19 to TRBJ2-1, with TRBD2 identical over 7 bases. This CDR3 is built from 15 residues. CDR1 is LNHDA and CDR2 is SQIVND in the germline V gene (reference sequence). J was trimmed by 7 bases and V by 5 bases; bases with no gene match: 11. Written as DNA, the CDR3 is TGTGCCAGTAGTTCCCCTGGCGGGAGCCGAAATGAGCAGTTCTTC. Amino acid sequence: CASSSPGGSRNEQFF. The full variable domain, with the rest looked up from reference TRBV19 and TRBJ2-1, is DGGITQSPKYLFRKEGQNVTLSCEQNLNHDAMYWYRQDPGQGLRLIYYSQIVNDFQKGDIAEGYSVSREKKESFPLTVTSAQKNPTAFYLCASSSPGGSRNEQFFGPGTRLTVL.

The chain combines TRBV5-4 with TRBJ2-5; the D is unclear. The CDR3 contains 13 residues. Per the germline V gene, CDR1 is SGHNT and CDR2 is YYREEE (reference sequence). V lost 1 base and J lost 5, with 9 bases in between. The DNA of the CDR3 is TGTGCCAGCAGCTTGCCCGTGTCGGAGACCCAGTACTTC. It yields the protein CASSLPVSETQYF.

This sequence joins TRBV19 and TRBJ2-6; D is unresolved. With 7 bases removed from V and 4 bases from J, the gap between germline ends came to 11 bases. This CDR3 has 14 residues. The germline CDR1 and CDR2 sequences are LNHDA and SQIVND (reference sequence). This CDR3 reads CASIGSYGANVLTF. The DNA of the CDR3 is TGTGCCAGTATAGGGTCCTACGGGGCCAACGTCCTGACTTTC.

The chain is built from TRBV6-6 and TRBJ1-4; 7 bases agree with TRBD1. Unmatched junction bases numbered 9, after V lost 5 bases and J lost 6 bases. The CDR3 is made up of 15 amino acids. CDR1 MNHNY and CDR2 SVGAGI come from the germline V gene (reference sequence). CDR3 in DNA: TGTGCCAGCAGTGACCGACAGGGCGGGGATGAAAAACTGTTTTTT. This gives the protein CASSDRQGGDEKLFF.

The rearrangement joins TRBV7-9 to TRBJ1-3; D gene uncertain. Germline values: CDR1 SEHNR, CDR2 FQNEAQ (reference sequence). The CDR3 has 15 residues. The germline V and J ends were trimmed by 1 base and 4 bases, with 11 bases remaining between them. The CDR3 sequence: CASSLGRTAGNTIYF. The CDR3 bases are TGTGCCAGCAGCTTAGGCCGAACTGCAGGAAACACCATATATTTT.

The table lists this clone with many counts. The V call is TRBV2, the J call TRBJ1-1; TRBD1 is a possible D gene (5 bases). The CDR3 extends over 14 amino acids. In germline, CDR1 is SNHLY, CDR2 FYNNEI. V lost 3 bases and J 4 bases, leaving 12 bases between the germline ends. CDR3 bases: TGTGCCAGCAGTGATGCAGGTGGGGGCACTGAAGCTTTCTTT. Translating it yields CASSDAGGGTEAFF.

This chain links TRBV5-1 with TRBJ2-2, with 7 bases lining up with TRBD1. J was trimmed by 4 bases and V by 7 bases; bases with no gene match: 10. The germline gives CDR1 SGHRS, CDR2 YFSETQ. CDR3 length: 15 amino acids. This CDR3 is CASYRQGTTTGELFF. The CDR3 nucleotides read TGCGCCAGCTATAGACAGGGTACGACCACCGGGGAGCTGTTTTTT.

J is TRBJ1-1 and V is TRBV7-2; the D gene is possibly TRBD1 (6 bases). The CDR3 is 16 residues long. The V end was cut by 5 bases, the J end by 1 base, with 17 bases between. Germline lookup yields CDR1 SGHTA and CDR2 FQGNSA. CDR3 in DNA: TGTGCCAGCAGCCCAGGGGCGCGGGGCTGGAACACTGAAGCTTTCTTT. Its protein product is CASSPGARGWNTEAFF. Variable domain in full (rest from reference TRBV7-2 and TRBJ1-1): GAGVSQSPSNKVTEKGKDVELRCDPISGHTALYWYRQSLGQGLEFLIYFQGNSAPDKSGLPSDRFSAERTGGSVSTLTIQRTQQEDSAVYLCASSPGARGWNTEAFFGQGTRLTVV.

The chain has TRBV27 and TRBJ1-1; D is unclear. Trimming took 3 bases from V and 1 from J, leaving 9 bases between them. The CDR3 contains 14 residues. Germline values: CDR1 MNHEY, CDR2 SMNVEV (reference sequence). The chain's CDR3 is CASSFAAGNTEAFF. The DNA for the CDR3 is TGTGCCAGCAGTTTTGCTGCGGGGAACACTGAAGCTTTCTTT.

This clone was observed a handful of times. This rearrangement joins TRBV5-6 to TRBJ1-2, with a possible D match to TRBD1 (5 bases). The ends were cut back, 0 bases at V and 7 bases at J, with 13 bases in the middle. Germline V lookup: CDR1 SGHDT, CDR2 YYEEEE. The CDR3 extends over 14 amino acids. The CDR3 loop is CASSLASGRAGYTF. In nucleotides, the CDR3 is TGTGCCAGCAGCTTGGCCTCGGGACGGGCTGGCTACACCTTC.

This clone was observed once. CDR3 in DNA: TGCAGCGTAGCTCTAGCGGGTATTGACTACGAGCAGTACTTC. The encoded protein is CSVALAGIDYEQYF. V usage is TRBV29-1 and J usage is TRBJ2-7; TRBD2 agrees at 8 bases. The V segment lost 6 bases and the J segment 3 bases; nucleotides outside the gene matches: 10. Germline V lookup: CDR1 SQVTM, CDR2 ANQGSEA. There are 14 residues in the CDR3.

V usage is TRBV5-1 and J usage is TRBJ2-4; D call uncertain. The CDR3 consists of 18 residues. Trimming pared 0 bases from V and 8 bases from J, leaving 24 bases between. CDR1 and CDR2 from the germline V gene are SGHRS and YFSETQ. This chain's CDR3 is CASSLAPIQSRVGDIQYF. For the CDR3, the DNA is TGCGCCAGCAGCTTGGCCCCTATTCAGAGTAGGGTTGGAGACATTCAGTACTTC.

J is TRBJ2-7 and V is TRBV6-6; 9 nucleotides match TRBD2. Germline CDR1 reads MNHNY; CDR2 reads SVGAGI (reference sequence). The CDR3 has 14 residues. The trim removed 6 bases at V and 6 bases at J, leaving 9 bases unmatched. CDR3 DNA: TGTGCCAGCAGACCGGGACTAGCCCGAGGCGAGCAGTACTTC. Translating it yields CASRPGLARGEQYF.

This chain links TRBV2 with TRBJ2-1; 16 bases map to TRBD2. V was clipped by 8 bases and J by 4 bases; unmatched bases: 11. The germline V gene encodes CDR1 SNHLY and CDR2 FYNNEI. This CDR3 spans 18 amino acids. The DNA for the CDR3 is TGTGCCAGCCGAGCGGGACTAGCGGGAGGGCCCGTATACAATGAGCAGTTCTTC. Translation: CASRAGLAGGPVYNEQFF.

This clone was observed a single time. The chain links TRBV2 to TRBJ2-2, with D perhaps matching TRBD1 (6 bases). The germline V gene encodes CDR1 SNHLY and CDR2 FYNNEI. CDR3 length: 15 residues. The V end was cut by 5 bases, the J end by 4 bases, with 14 bases between. The CDR3 region has the DNA TGTGCCAGCAGTCACCGACAGGAGGTCACCGGGGAGCTGTTTTTT. Its protein is CASSHRQEVTGELFF.

This clone was recorded only once. The chain's CDR3 is CASSTKGGQYEQYF. CDR3 in DNA: TGTGCCAGTAGTACCAAAGGGGGGCAATACGAGCAGTACTTC. This chain connects TRBV19 to TRBJ2-7, with D perhaps TRBD1 or TRBD2 (6 bases each). The length of the CDR3 is 14 residues. V lost 4 bases, J lost 4 bases, and 14 bases lay in between. Germline CDR1 is LNHDA and CDR2 is SQIVND (reference sequence).

The V call is TRBV30, the J call TRBJ1-2; 10 nucleotides line up with TRBD1. Germline V lookup: CDR1 GTSNPN, CDR2 SVGIG (reference sequence). This CDR3 comprises 16 residues. The J segment lost 2 bases and the V segment lost 2 bases, leaving 8 bases of the junction unmatched. CDR3 region: CAWSPDRGPGNYGYTF. CDR3 sequence (DNA): TGTGCCTGGAGTCCTGACAGGGGGCCGGGAAACTATGGCTACACCTTC.

Written as DNA, the CDR3 is TGTGCCAGCAGTGAAGTAGCGGGAGGCGGTAAAGACGAGCAGTACTTC. Amino acid sequence: CASSEVAGGGKDEQYF. The gene calls are TRBV25-1 and TRBJ2-7; 10 nucleotides align to TRBD2. The V segment lost 2 bases and the J segment 5 bases; nucleotides outside the gene matches: 9. The germline V gene encodes CDR1 MGHDK and CDR2 SYGVNS. This CDR3 is built from 16 residues.

Only a few counts were recorded for this clone. This chain links TRBV29-1 with TRBJ2-5, with D perhaps being TRBD1 or TRBD2 (5 bases each). The closer fit of TRBJ2-7 to the DNA end suggests the J call may be wrong. The CDR3 is 12 residues long. Germline V CDR1 and CDR2: SQVTM, ANQGSEA. CDR3 region: CSVGTLYSEQYF. The CDR3 DNA reads as TGCAGCGTGGGGACCCTCTACAGCGAGCAGTACTTC.

On this clone: Other DNA sequences from this sample encode an identical CDR3 as well. The V call is TRBV6-1, the J call TRBJ1-5; unclear D gene. CDR3 length equals 15 residues. Germline CDR1 reads MNHNS; CDR2 reads SASEGT. The ends were cut back, 3 bases at V and 0 bases at J, with 9 bases in the middle. In nucleotides, the CDR3 is TGTGCCAGCAGTGATAATCGAGCTAGCAATCAGCCCCAGCATTTT. Protein sequence: CASSDNRASNQPQHF.

The chain couples TRBV2 to TRBJ2-7, with TRBD1 matching 9 bases. V lost 4 bases to trimming and J lost 2 bases; unmatched junction nucleotides: 18. CDR1 SNHLY and CDR2 FYNNEI come from the germline V gene. The CDR3 runs to 19 residues. CDR3 sequence reads: CASSGPGQGISGSPYEQYF. CDR3 nucleotides: TGTGCCAGCAGTGGACCGGGACAGGGTATCTCTGGGTCCCCCTACGAGCAGTACTTC.